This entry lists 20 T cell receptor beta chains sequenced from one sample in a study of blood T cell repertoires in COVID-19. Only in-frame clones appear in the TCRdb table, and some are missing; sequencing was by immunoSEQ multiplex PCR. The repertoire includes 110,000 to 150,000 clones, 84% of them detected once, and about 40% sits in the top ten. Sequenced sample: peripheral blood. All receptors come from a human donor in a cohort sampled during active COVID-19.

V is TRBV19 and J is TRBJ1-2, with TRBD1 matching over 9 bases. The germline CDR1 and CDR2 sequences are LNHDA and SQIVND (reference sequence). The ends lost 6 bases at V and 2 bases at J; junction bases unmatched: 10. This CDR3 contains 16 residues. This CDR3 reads CASRATTGGVNYGYTF. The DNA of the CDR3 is TGTGCCAGTAGAGCCACTACAGGGGGCGTGAACTATGGCTACACCTTC.

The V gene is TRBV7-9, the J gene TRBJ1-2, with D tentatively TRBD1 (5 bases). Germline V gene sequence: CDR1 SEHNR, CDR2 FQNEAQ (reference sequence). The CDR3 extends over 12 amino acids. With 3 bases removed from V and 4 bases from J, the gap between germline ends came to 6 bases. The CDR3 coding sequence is TGTGCCAGCAGCTTCGACAGCTATGGCTACACCTTC. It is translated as CASSFDSYGYTF.

CDR3 sequence: CASTSRNEQFF. The CDR3 nucleotides are TGTGCCAGCACTAGCCGCAATGAGCAGTTCTTC. The chain carries TRBV2 and TRBJ2-1; tentative D call: TRBD2 (5 bases). CDR3 length: 11 residues. Germline V gene sequence: CDR1 SNHLY, CDR2 FYNNEI. V gave up 7 bases and J gave up 6 bases, with 7 bases separating them.

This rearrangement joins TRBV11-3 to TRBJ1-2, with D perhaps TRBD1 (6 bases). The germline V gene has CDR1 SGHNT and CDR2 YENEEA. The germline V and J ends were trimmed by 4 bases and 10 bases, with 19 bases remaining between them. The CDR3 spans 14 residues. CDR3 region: CASSSENRAGDYTF. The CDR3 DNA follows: TGTGCCAGCAGCTCAGAAAACAGGGCGGGAGACTACACCTTC.

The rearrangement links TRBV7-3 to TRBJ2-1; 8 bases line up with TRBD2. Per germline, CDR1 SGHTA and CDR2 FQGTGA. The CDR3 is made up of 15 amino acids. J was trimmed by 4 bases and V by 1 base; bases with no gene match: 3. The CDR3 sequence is CASSLRSGGYNEQFF. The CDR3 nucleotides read TGTGCCAGCAGCTTAAGGAGCGGGGGTTACAATGAGCAGTTCTTC.

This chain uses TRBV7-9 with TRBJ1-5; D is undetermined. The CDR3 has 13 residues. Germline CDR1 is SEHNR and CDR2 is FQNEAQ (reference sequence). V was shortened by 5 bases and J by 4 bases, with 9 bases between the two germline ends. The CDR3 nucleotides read TGTGCCAGCAGCCAAAAGCCAAATCAGCCCCAGCATTTT. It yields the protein CASSQKPNQPQHF.

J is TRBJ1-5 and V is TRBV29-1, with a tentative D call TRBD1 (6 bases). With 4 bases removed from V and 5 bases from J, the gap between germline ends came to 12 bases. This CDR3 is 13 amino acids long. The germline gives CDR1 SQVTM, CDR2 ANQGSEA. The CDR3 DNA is TGCAGCGTTGGGCAGGGGATAGATCAGCCCCAGCATTTT. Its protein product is CSVGQGIDQPQHF.

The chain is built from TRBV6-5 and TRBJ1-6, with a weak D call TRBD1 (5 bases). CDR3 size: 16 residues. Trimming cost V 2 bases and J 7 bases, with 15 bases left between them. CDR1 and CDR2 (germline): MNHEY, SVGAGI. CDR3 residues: CASSYLQGHPNSPLHF. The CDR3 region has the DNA TGTGCCAGCAGTTACCTCCAGGGCCACCCAAATTCACCCCTCCACTTT.

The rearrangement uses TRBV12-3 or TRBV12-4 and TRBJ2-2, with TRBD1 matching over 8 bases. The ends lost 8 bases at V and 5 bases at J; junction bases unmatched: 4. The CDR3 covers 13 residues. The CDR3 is CASRQGKTGELFF. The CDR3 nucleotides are TGTGCCAGCCGACAGGGGAAGACCGGGGAGCTGTTTTTT.

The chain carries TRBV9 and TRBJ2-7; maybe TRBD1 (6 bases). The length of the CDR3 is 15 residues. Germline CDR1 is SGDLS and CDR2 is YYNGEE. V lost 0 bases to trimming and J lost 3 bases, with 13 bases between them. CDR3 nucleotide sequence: TGTGCCAGCAGCGTAGCTGGGGACACGCGCTACGAGCAGTACTTC. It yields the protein CASSVAGDTRYEQYF.

The CDR3 DNA sequence: TGTGCCAGCACTCGGACAGGGGGTGGCTACACCTTC. As protein: CASTRTGGGYTF. The chain recombines TRBV3-1 (or the pseudogene TRBV3-2) with TRBJ1-2; 10 positions match TRBD1. Germline values: CDR1 LGHDT, CDR2 YNNKEL (reference sequence). With V trimmed by 7 bases and J by 7 bases, 3 bases remained unmatched. The CDR3 runs to 12 residues.

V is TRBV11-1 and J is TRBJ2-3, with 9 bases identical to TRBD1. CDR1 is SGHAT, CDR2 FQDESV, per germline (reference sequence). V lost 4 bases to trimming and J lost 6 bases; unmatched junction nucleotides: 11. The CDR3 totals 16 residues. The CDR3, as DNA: TGTGCCAGCAGCTCCGGGACAGGGTATAACAGTGATACGCAGTATTTT. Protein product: CASSSGTGYNSDTQYF. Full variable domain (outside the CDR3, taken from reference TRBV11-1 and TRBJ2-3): EAEVAQSPRYKITEKSQAVAFWCDPISGHATLYWYRQILGQGPELLVQFQDESVVDDSQLPKDRFSAERLKGVDSTLKIQPAELGDSAMYLCASSSGTGYNSDTQYFGPGTRLTVL.

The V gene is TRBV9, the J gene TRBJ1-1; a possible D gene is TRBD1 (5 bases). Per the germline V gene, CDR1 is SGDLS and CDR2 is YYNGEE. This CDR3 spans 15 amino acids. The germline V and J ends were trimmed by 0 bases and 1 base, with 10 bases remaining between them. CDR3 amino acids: CASSVGGGENTEAFF. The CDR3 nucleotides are TGTGCCAGCAGCGTAGGCGGGGGGGAGAACACTGAAGCTTTCTTT.

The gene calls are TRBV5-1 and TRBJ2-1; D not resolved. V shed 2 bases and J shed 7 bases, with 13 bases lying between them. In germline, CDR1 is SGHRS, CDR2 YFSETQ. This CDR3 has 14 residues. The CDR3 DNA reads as TGCGCCAGCAGCTTAGCAGGTTTCGGTAATGAGCAGTTCTTC. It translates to CASSLAGFGNEQFF. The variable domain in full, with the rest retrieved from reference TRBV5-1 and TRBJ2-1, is KAGVTQTPRYLIKTRGQQVTLSCSPISGHRSVSWYQQTPGQGLQFLFEYFSETQRNKGNFPGRFSGRQFSNSRSEMNVSTLELGDSALYLCASSLAGFGNEQFFGPGTRLTVL.

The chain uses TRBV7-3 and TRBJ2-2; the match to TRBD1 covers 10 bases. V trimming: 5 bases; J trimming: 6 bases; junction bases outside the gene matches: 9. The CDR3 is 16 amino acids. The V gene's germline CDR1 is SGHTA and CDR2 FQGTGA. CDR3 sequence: CASSRGTGVVAGELFF. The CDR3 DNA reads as TGTGCCAGCAGCAGAGGGACAGGGGTGGTTGCCGGGGAGCTGTTTTTT.

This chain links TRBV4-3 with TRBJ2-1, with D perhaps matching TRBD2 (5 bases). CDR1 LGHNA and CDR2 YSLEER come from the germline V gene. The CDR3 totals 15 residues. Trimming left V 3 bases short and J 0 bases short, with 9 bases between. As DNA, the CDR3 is TGCGCCAGCAGCCATTCCGCGGGCTCCTACAATGAGCAGTTCTTC. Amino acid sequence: CASSHSAGSYNEQFF.

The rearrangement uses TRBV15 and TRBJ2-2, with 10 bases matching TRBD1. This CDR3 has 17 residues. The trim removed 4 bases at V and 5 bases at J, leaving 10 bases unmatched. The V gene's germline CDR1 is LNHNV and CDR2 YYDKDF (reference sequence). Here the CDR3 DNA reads TGTGCCACCAGCATCGATCGGACAGGGGGGAGAACCGGGGAGCTGTTTTTT. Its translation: CATSIDRTGGRTGELFF.

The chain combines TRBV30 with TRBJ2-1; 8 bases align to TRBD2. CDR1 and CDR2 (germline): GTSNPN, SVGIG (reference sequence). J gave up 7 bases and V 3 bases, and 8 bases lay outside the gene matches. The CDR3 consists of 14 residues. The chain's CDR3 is CAWSARSGRNEQFF. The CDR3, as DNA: TGTGCCTGGAGCGCTAGGAGCGGGAGAAATGAGCAGTTCTTC.

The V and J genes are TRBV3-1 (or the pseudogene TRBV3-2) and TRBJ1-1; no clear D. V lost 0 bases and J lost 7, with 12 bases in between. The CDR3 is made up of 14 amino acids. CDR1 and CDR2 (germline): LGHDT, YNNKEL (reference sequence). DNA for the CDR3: TGTGCCAGCAGCCAAGATCTACGGAGTTTTGAAGCTTTCTTT. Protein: CASSQDLRSFEAFF.

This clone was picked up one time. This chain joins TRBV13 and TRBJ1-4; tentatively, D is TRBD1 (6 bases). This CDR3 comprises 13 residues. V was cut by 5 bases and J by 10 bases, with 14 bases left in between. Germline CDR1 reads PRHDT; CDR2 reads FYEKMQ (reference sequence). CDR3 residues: CASSRQEIGKLFF. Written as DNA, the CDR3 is TGTGCCAGCAGCCGACAGGAGATCGGAAAACTGTTTTTT.